The entry that follows covers one TCR beta chain sequence. Antigen: not known. The data are from a study of beta chain features in type 1 diabetes. The sequenced template was cDNA made from the entire isolated RNA. Here immunoSEQ multiplex PCR was the method, and the copy in TCRdb shows in-frame clones only, minus some. The sample lists hundreds of thousands of clones; roughly 31% were seen once. Isolation of CD4+ naive, central memory, regulatory and stem cell-like memory cells was achieved by sorting via CD45RO/CCR7/CD25/CD127/CD95/CD27. All sorted populations exceeded 95% purity. Regarding the study as a whole: All four CD4+ subsets from Type 1 diabetes patients carried moderately but significantly shorter TCRB CDR3s. A closer apparent resemblance between naive, central memory and Treg TCRB repertoires was seen in patients than in healthy donors.

V shed 7 bases, J shed 6 bases, and the junction held 14 bases outside the gene matches. Germline V lookup: CDR1 SQVTM, CDR2 ANQGSEA. The CDR3 length is 15 residues. Material: naive CD4+ T cells from blood. The gene calls are TRBV29-1 and TRBJ2-7, with 11 bases lining up with TRBD2. The receptor was derived from a man between 18 and 29 years old in good health. This chain's CDR3 is CSGGIAGGPSVEQYF. CDR3 nucleotides: TGCAGCGGTGGGATAGCGGGAGGGCCCTCCGTCGAGCAGTACTTC.